These 16 T cell receptor beta chains came from one sample sequenced in a study of blood T cell repertoires in COVID-19. Only in-frame clones appear in the TCRdb table, and some are missing; sequencing was by immunoSEQ multiplex PCR. The table lists roughly 190,000 clones, roughly 89% of them singletons. Sequencing was carried out using peripheral blood. The origin of the receptors is a man between 18 and 29 years old with active or convalescent COVID-19.

This chain joins TRBV29-1 and TRBJ1-4; 7 bases are shared with TRBD1. The CDR3 runs to 14 residues. Germline trimming cut 6 bases from V and 4 bases from J; bases unmatched to any gene: 8. Germline CDR1 is SQVTM and CDR2 is ANQGSEA. CDR3 nucleotides: TGCAGCGTCGAAAAACAGGGGAGTAATGAAAAACTGTTTTTT. It codes for CSVEKQGSNEKLFF. Based on the CDR3 plus reference TRBV29-1 and TRBJ1-4, the full variable domain is SAVISQKPSRDICQRGTSLTIQCQVDSQVTMMFWYRQQPGQSLTLIATANQGSEATYESGFVIDKFPISRPNLTFSTLTVSNMSPEDSSIYLCSVEKQGSNEKLFFGSGTQLSVL.

The chain uses TRBV5-1 and TRBJ2-7, with 8 bases identical to TRBD2. After removal of 0 bases from V and 5 bases from J, the junction contained 4 bases not matched to a gene. CDR1 and CDR2 from the germline V gene are SGHRS and YFSETQ. The CDR3 consists of 14 residues. CDR3: CASSLGTGGDEQYF. The CDR3, as DNA: TGCGCCAGCAGCTTGGGGACGGGAGGGGACGAGCAGTACTTC.

J is TRBJ1-3 and V is TRBV2; D is possibly TRBD1 (6 bases). The CDR3 contains 16 residues. Germline assignment: CDR1 SNHLY and CDR2 FYNNEI. Trimming took 1 base from V and 1 from J, leaving 11 bases between them. The chain's CDR3 is CASSEEDRLSGNTIYF. The CDR3 DNA is TGTGCCAGCAGTGAAGAGGACAGATTATCTGGAAACACCATATATTTT.

The gene calls are TRBV24-1 and TRBJ1-1, with 8 bases matching TRBD1. V gave up 7 bases and J gave up 1 base; unmatched junction bases: 1. Germline CDR1 KGHDR, CDR2 SFDVKD. The CDR3 extends over 13 amino acids. This CDR3 is CATRTGGNTEAFF. The CDR3 bases are TGTGCCACCAGAACAGGGGGGAACACTGAAGCTTTCTTT.

This chain joins TRBV7-2 and TRBJ2-5; tentative D call: TRBD2 (6 bases). V was trimmed by 3 bases and J by 5 bases, leaving 22 bases between them. Looked up from germline, CDR1 is SGHTA and CDR2 is FQGNSA. CDR3 length: 17 amino acids. This chain's CDR3 is CASSFSGTLGMGETQYF. The CDR3, as DNA: TGTGCCAGCAGCTTCAGTGGGACTTTGGGTATGGGGGAGACCCAGTACTTC.

The chain employs TRBV6-2 or TRBV6-3 and TRBJ2-2; the D gene is possibly TRBD2 (5 bases). The V gene's germline CDR1 is MNHEY and CDR2 SVGEGT. This CDR3 comprises 13 residues. The germline V and J ends were trimmed by 2 bases and 6 bases, with 7 bases remaining between them. CDR3 loop: CASSYVGAGELFF. The CDR3 DNA reads as TGTGCCAGCAGTTACGTCGGGGCCGGGGAGCTGTTTTTT.

The chain is built from TRBV5-1 and TRBJ2-4; D is undetermined. Germline CDR1 and CDR2: SGHRS and YFSETQ. Trimming cost V 0 bases and J 3 bases, with 7 bases left between them. This CDR3 comprises 14 residues. In DNA form, the CDR3 reads TGCGCCAGCAGCTTGGAGGCTAGCAAAAACATTCAGTACTTC. Its translation is CASSLEASKNIQYF.

The gene calls are TRBV28 and TRBJ2-7; 7 bases map to TRBD1. There are 14 residues in the CDR3. Germline CDR1 and CDR2: MDHEN and SYDVKM. Trimming cost V 4 bases and J 2 bases; bases outside gene matches: 5. This CDR3 reads CASSSPTGTYEQYV. CDR3 DNA sequence: TGTGCCAGCAGTTCCCCGACAGGGACCTACGAGCAGTACGTC.

The chain uses TRBV27 and TRBJ1-1; D remains unclear. The germline V gene has CDR1 MNHEY and CDR2 SMNVEV (reference sequence). The CDR3 extends over 11 amino acids. V was trimmed by 8 bases and J by 1 base, leaving 5 bases between them. The CDR3 nucleotides read TGTGCCAGCTTCTGGAACACTGAAGCTTTCTTT. This codes for CASFWNTEAFF.

This chain connects TRBV6-2 or TRBV6-3 to TRBJ1-5, with D possibly TRBD1 on 6 matching bases. Trimming took off 2 bases at V and 2 bases at J, with 10 bases between the two ends. Germline loops: CDR1 MNHEY, CDR2 SVGEGT. The CDR3 is 15 amino acids. CDR3 loop: CASSYAGDGNQPQHF. Here the CDR3 DNA reads TGTGCCAGCAGTTACGCAGGGGATGGCAATCAGCCCCAGCATTTT.

V gene TRBV5-6 combines with J gene TRBJ2-1, with D possibly matching TRBD2 (5 bases). Germline CDR1 is SGHDT and CDR2 is YYEEEE. CDR3 length: 16 residues. V was shortened by 0 bases and J by 0 bases, with 10 bases between the two germline ends. CDR3 nucleotides: TGTGCCAGCAGCTTGGCCTTGGGGAGCTCCTACAATGAGCAGTTCTTC. Its translation is CASSLALGSSYNEQFF.

CDR3 sequence (DNA): TGCGCCAGCAGCTACGATACAGGCTTAAGCGGAAACACCATATATTTT. Translated, it gives CASSYDTGLSGNTIYF. This chain connects TRBV5-1 to TRBJ1-3; possibly TRBD1 for D (5 bases). The CDR3 has 16 residues. CDR1 is SGHRS and CDR2 is YFSETQ in the germline V gene. V gave up 3 bases and J gave up 4 bases, with 17 bases separating them.

This CDR3 reads CASSVDASSYNEQFF. The CDR3 coding sequence is TGTGCCAGCAGCGTAGATGCGAGCTCCTACAATGAGCAGTTCTTC. The chain carries TRBV9 and TRBJ2-1; D remains unclear. Trimming removed 0 bases at V and 0 bases at J, with 7 bases between. The CDR3 runs 15 residues. Germline V gene lookup returns CDR1 SGDLS and CDR2 YYNGEE.

This chain joins TRBV20-1 and TRBJ2-2; D possibly corresponds to TRBD1 (5 bases). The CDR3 length is 8 residues. Per the germline V gene, CDR1 is DFQATT and CDR2 is SNEGSKA (reference sequence). The V end lost 5 bases, the J end lost 16 bases, and 8 bases lay between the germline ends. As DNA, the CDR3 is TGCAGTGCTCAGGGCGGGTTTTTT. Its translation: CSAQGGFF.

V usage is TRBV5-1 and J usage is TRBJ2-7, with D maybe TRBD1 (5 bases). V lost 1 base and J lost 1, with 9 bases in between. Germline V gives CDR1 SGHRS, CDR2 YFSETQ. The CDR3 totals 14 residues. CDR3 DNA sequence: TGCGCCAGCAGCTTGAAGACAGATTCCTACGAGCAGTACTTC. It encodes CASSLKTDSYEQYF.

V gene TRBV2 combines with J gene TRBJ2-7; possibly TRBD1 for D (6 bases). CDR3 length: 14 residues. The germline gives CDR1 SNHLY, CDR2 FYNNEI. Trimming cost V 5 bases and J 3 bases, with 14 bases left between them. CDR3 sequence: CASSRPGTNYEQYF. DNA of the CDR3: TGTGCCAGCAGTCGACCTGGGACAAACTACGAGCAGTACTTC.